This TCR beta chain was documented in a study of cytomegalovirus exposure and HLA in healthy donors. Study summary: In an earlier analysis, 90 million to 130 million unique TCR beta sequences were found from 150 million to 200 million T cells.

General observations from the study: It was 150 to 200 TCR beta chains that were listed as cytomegalovirus-associated.

The PCR used 60 Vbeta and 13 Jbeta primers. Assay: immunoSEQ multiplex PCR; the TCRdb copy retains only in-frame clones and omits some. In the table there are around 120,000 clones, about three quarters of which are singletons. CDR1 is LNHNV and CDR2 is YYDKDF in the germline V gene (reference sequence). The V end was cut by 0 bases, the J end by 1 base, with 10 bases between. The CDR3 is made up of 16 amino acids. About this clone itself: The antigen is not known.

Sequenced: PBMCs. This chain uses TRBV15 with TRBJ1-3; D remains unclear. The TCR originated in a woman aged 60-70 years in good health and CMV-seropositive. The DNA for the CDR3 is TGTGCCACCAGCAGAGATCTTCCGGGATCTGGAAACACCATATATTTT. Protein sequence: CATSRDLPGSGNTIYF.